A selection of T cell receptor beta chains follows, all from one sample in a study of T cells in localized non-small cell lung cancer. Libraries were prepared by immunoSEQ multiplex PCR; TCRdb keeps only in-frame clonotypes and omits some of them. The sample has tens of thousands of clones; roughly 80% are singletons. Sequencing used PBMCs, obtained before any cancer treatment. These receptors were obtained from a man between 35 and 75 years old with stage II lung adenocarcinoma. Both conserved end residues are part of each CDR3. A D gene is named only where the DNA matches it firmly. Some rows mark clone size as missing; the rest say once, few, many or name a class of expanded clone.

j_call | v_call | d_call | clone_size | cdr3_aa | cdr3_nt
TRBJ2-5 | TRBV5-1 | NA | NA | CASSSALTTGGQYF | TGCGCCAGCAGCTCCGCTTTAACGACTGGGGGGCAGTACTTC
TRBJ1-2 | TRBV4-1 | NA | NA | CASSQVAVSSGYTF | TGCGCCAGCAGCCAAGTCGCGGTGAGCTCTGGCTACACCTTC
TRBJ2-3 | TRBV6-5 | NA | NA | CASRTDRSTDTQYF | TGTGCCAGTCGAACCGACAGGAGCACAGATACGCAGTATTTT
TRBJ2-7 | TRBV2 | NA | NA | CASSDWSTYEQYF | TGTGCCAGCAGTGATTGGAGTACCTACGAGCAGTACTTC
TRBJ2-7 | TRBV6-5 | TRBD1 | once | CASSPGQGAFEQYF | TGTGCCAGCAGTCCAGGACAGGGGGCCTTCGAGCAGTACTTC
TRBJ2-7 | TRBV7-9 | NA | NA | CASSLLGIATYEQYF | TGTGCCAGCAGCTTACTAGGAATCGCCACCTACGAGCAGTACTTC
TRBJ2-1 | TRBV4-3 | TRBD2 | NA | CASSQDPASGRTYNEQFF | TGCGCCAGCAGCCAAGATCCCGCTAGCGGTAGGACCTACAATGAGCAGTTCTTC
TRBJ1-4 | TRBV30 | NA | NA | CAWSRLGSEKLFF | TGTGCCTGGAGTCGGCTGGGAAGTGAAAAACTGTTTTTT
TRBJ2-1 | TRBV5-6 | TRBD1 | once | CASNLDREQFF | TGTGCCAGCAACCTGGACAGGGAGCAGTTCTTC
TRBJ1-4 | TRBV28 | TRBD1 | NA | CASSTQGVTNEKLFF | TGTGCCAGCAGTACCCAGGGGGTAACTAATGAAAAACTGTTTTTT
TRBJ1-2 | TRBV19 | TRBD1 | NA | CASIGTVDYGYTF | TGTGCCAGTATCGGGACAGTCGACTATGGCTACACCTTC
TRBJ1-2 | TRBV9 | TRBD1 | NA | CASSPQPTWDSLYGYTF | TGTGCCAGCAGCCCCCAACCTACGTGGGACAGTCTCTATGGCTACACCTTC
TRBJ2-5 | TRBV5-5 | NA | NA | CASSSPFQETQYF | TGTGCCAGCAGCTCGCCATTTCAAGAGACCCAGTACTTC
TRBJ1-4 | TRBV5-4 | NA | NA | CASGRGQQYGEKLFF | TGTGCCAGCGGTCGTGGACAGCAATACGGGGAAAAACTGTTTTTT
TRBJ1-1 | TRBV27 | NA | NA | CASSLTPGVTEAFF | TGTGCCAGCAGTTTAACCCCCGGGGTCACTGAAGCTTTCTTT
TRBJ2-5 | TRBV21-1 | NA | NA | CASPNRGRDRGIRWGETQYF | TGTGCCAGCCCCAACAGAGGCCGGGACAGGGGAATAAGGTGGGGAGAGACCCAGTACTTC
TRBJ2-7 | TRBV4-2 | TRBD2 | NA | CASSQDLRLAPTYEQYF | TGTGCCAGCAGCCAAGATTTGAGACTAGCCCCCACCTACGAGCAGTACTTC
TRBJ2-7 | TRBV14 | NA | once | CASSPLPHEQYF | TGTGCCAGCAGCCCGCTGCCCCACGAGCAGTACTTC
TRBJ1-4 | TRBV19 | NA | NA | CASSIRLRVEEKLFF | TGTGCCAGTAGTATACGGCTAAGGGTAGAAGAAAAACTGTTTTTT
TRBJ2-4 | TRBV9 | TRBD1 | NA | CASSVGGTGRIENIQYF | TGTGCCAGCAGCGTAGGGGGGACAGGGAGGATTGAAAACATTCAGTACTTC
TRBJ2-1 | TRBV19 | NA | NA | CASSARAGYNEQFF | TGTGCCAGTAGTGCTCGGGCCGGTTACAATGAGCAGTTCTTC
TRBJ1-1 | TRBV6-5 | NA | NA | CASSYNGGVETEAFF | TGTGCCAGCAGTTACAATGGGGGGGTTGAGACTGAAGCTTTCTTT
TRBJ1-1 | TRBV2 | NA | NA | CASRNSNGVAFF | TGTGCCAGCAGAAATTCCAATGGGGTCGCTTTCTTT
TRBJ2-7 | TRBV4-1 | NA | NA | CASSQDPGRDEQYF | TGCGCCAGCAGCCAAGACCCCGGTAGGGACGAGCAGTACTTC
TRBJ2-5 | TRBV19 | NA | NA | CASSMGQPQETQYF | TGTGCCAGTAGTATGGGTCAGCCCCAAGAGACCCAGTACTTC
TRBJ1-2 | TRBV4-2 | NA | NA | CASSQDRTSNYGYTF | TGTGCCAGCAGCCAAGATAGGACGTCTAACTATGGCTACACCTTC
TRBJ1-2 | TRBV6-1 | NA | NA | CASSEDSSRGYTF | TGTGCCAGCAGTGAAGACAGTTCTCGGGGCTACACCTTC
TRBJ2-1 | TRBV14 | NA | NA | CASSQIPFSGIAYNEQFF | TGTGCCAGCAGCCAAATTCCGTTTAGTGGGATCGCCTACAATGAGCAGTTCTTC
TRBJ2-1 | TRBV4-1 | NA | NA | CASSQEGSTYNEQFF | TGCGCCAGCAGCCAAGAGGGGAGCACCTACAATGAGCAGTTCTTC